This section outlines one T cell receptor (beta chain) sequence together with its context. The antigen remains unidentified. This sample was included in a study of cytomegalovirus exposure and HLA in healthy donors. About the research overall: Among the 400 or so donors who were genotyped, over 70% fell in the genetic ancestry cluster that is associated with self-reported Caucasian donors.

Study-level results: Being indistinguishable, some V segments were excluded, TRBV6-2 and TRBV6-3 among them. Some public TCRs appeared in many individuals, while most sequences were rare.

Primers included in the PCR were 60 Vbeta and 13 Jbeta primers. Sequenced by immunoSEQ multiplex PCR; TCRdb stores in-frame clones only, minus some. The sample has some 98,000 clones; about 80% are singletons. CDR3 size: 16 residues. The trim removed 0 bases at V and 7 bases at J, leaving 11 bases unmatched. Germline CDR1 is LNHDA and CDR2 is SQIVND (reference sequence). The receptor was derived from a man between 40 and 49 years old in good health and CMV-seronegative. This sequence joins TRBV19 and TRBJ1-2; 7 bases fit TRBD1. The sequenced sample consisted of PBMCs. DNA for the CDR3: TGTGCCAGTAGTATAGATGAGGGGGCCCGACTTTCTGGCTACACCTTC. Translating gives CASSIDEGARLSGYTF.